This TCR beta chain was identified during a study of cytomegalovirus exposure and HLA in healthy donors. Study-level points and caveats: TCR beta sequences reportedly predicted most subjects' HLA-A and HLA-B alleles accurately.

Trimming removed 11 bases at V and 0 bases at J, with 8 bases between. Germline V gives CDR1 SNHLY, CDR2 FYNNEI. The CDR3 has 13 amino acids. The primer mix had 60 Vbeta and 13 Jbeta primers. Repertoires were generated with immunoSEQ multiplex PCR, while TCRdb's copy carries only in-frame clones and drops some. The sample carries about 130,000 clones, roughly 75% recorded once. A single count supports this clone. Its antigen remains unidentified. V and J are TRBV2 and TRBJ1-6; D may be TRBD1 (5 bases). The sequencing input was PBMCs. The receptor's source is a young man in good health. CDR3 DNA sequence: TGTGCCGGACAAAGCTCCTATAATTCACCCCTCCACTTT. Translated, it gives CAGQSSYNSPLHF.